This entry lists 21 T cell receptor beta chains sequenced from one sample in a study of shared clonotypes between healthy human individuals. CD45RO-negative CD8 cells positively selected for CCR7 made up the naive population, which excluded terminally differentiated effector memory CD45RA+ cells. The table came from immunoSEQ multiplex PCR; TCRdb's copy has only in-frame clones and leaves some out. The sample has more than 550,000 clones; under 95% are singletons. What was sequenced was naive CD8+ T cells sorted from blood. The receptors were sampled from a young man in good health.

The V call is TRBV5-4, the J call TRBJ2-1, with 13 positions matching TRBD2. After removal of 0 bases from V and 6 bases from J, the junction contained 3 bases not matched to a gene. CDR3 length: 16 amino acids. Germline V gives CDR1 SGHNT, CDR2 YYREEE (reference sequence). The CDR3 protein is CASSLEGLAGLNEQFF. The CDR3 DNA sequence: TGTGCCAGCAGCTTGGAGGGACTAGCGGGACTCAATGAGCAGTTCTTC.

The rearrangement uses TRBV11-2 and TRBJ2-3, with 11 bases identical to TRBD2. The V gene's germline CDR1 is SGHAT and CDR2 FQNNGV. Trimming took 5 bases from V and 2 from J; bases not matched to a gene: 6. CDR3 length: 16 residues. CDR3 sequence: CASSIGTSGFTDTQYF. The CDR3 DNA is TGTGCCAGCAGCATCGGGACTAGCGGATTCACAGATACGCAGTATTTT.

The chain has TRBV5-1 and TRBJ2-3; 10 positions agree with TRBD2. The CDR3 is 15 residues long. The trim removed 0 bases at V and 6 bases at J, leaving 4 bases unmatched. In germline, CDR1 is SGHRS, CDR2 YFSETQ. The DNA for the CDR3 is TGCGCCAGCAGCTTGGCTAGCGGGAGTCCCGATACGCAGTATTTT. It yields the protein CASSLASGSPDTQYF. Together with reference TRBV5-1 and TRBJ2-3, the CDR3 gives the full variable domain: KAGVTQTPRYLIKTRGQQVTLSCSPISGHRSVSWYQQTPGQGLQFLFEYFSETQRNKGNFPGRFSGRQFSNSRSEMNVSTLELGDSALYLCASSLASGSPDTQYFGPGTRLTVL.

The chain uses TRBV7-6 and TRBJ2-1; D might be TRBD1 or TRBD2, each matching 5 bases. Trimming shortened V by 2 bases and J by 5 bases, and 10 bases separated the two germline ends. The germline V gene encodes CDR1 SGHVS and CDR2 FNYEAQ. The CDR3 is made up of 14 amino acids. Here the CDR3 reads CASSLWGSDNEQFF. For the CDR3, the DNA is TGTGCCAGCAGCTTATGGGGGTCCGACAATGAGCAGTTCTTC.

The CDR3 DNA reads as TGTGCCAGTAGTATGGGAGGGGTTGGCTACGAGCAGTACTTC. Translating it yields CASSMGGVGYEQYF. The V and J genes are TRBV19 and TRBJ2-7, with 7 bases fitting TRBD2. The CDR3 length is 14 residues. V lost 3 bases, J lost 3 bases, and 5 bases stayed unmatched. Germline values: CDR1 LNHDA, CDR2 SQIVND (reference sequence).

With respect to this clone: Since a much larger clone is just one base distant, this may be a read error. The sample holds other DNA sequences that translate to the same CDR3. The chain carries TRBV28 and TRBJ2-3; D is undetermined. V lost 6 bases and J lost 3, with 4 bases in between. The germline V gene encodes CDR1 MDHEN and CDR2 SYDVKM. The CDR3 is 11 residues long. The CDR3 DNA sequence: TGTGCCAGCAGCTTTACAGATACGCAGTATTTT. Protein: CASSFTDTQYF. Full variable domain (missing parts from reference TRBV28 and TRBJ2-3): DVKVTQSSRYLVKRTGEKVFLECVQDMDHENMFWYRQDPGLGLRLIYFSYDVKMKEKGDIPEGYSVSREKKERFSLILESASTNQTSMYLCASSFTDTQYFGPGTRLTVL.

To note about this clone: Within the sample, other DNA sequences also encode this same CDR3. The CDR3 spells CASSLELAGGTYEQYF. The CDR3, as DNA: TGTGCCAGCAGTCTAGAGTTGGCGGGAGGAACCTACGAGCAGTACTTC. The V gene is TRBV11-2, the J gene TRBJ2-7; 8 positions agree with TRBD2. V trimming: 6 bases; J trimming: 2 bases; junction bases outside the gene matches: 12. Germline V gene data show CDR1 as SGHAT and CDR2 as FQNNGV. The CDR3 consists of 16 residues.

The chain combines TRBV11-3 with TRBJ2-7; the D gene is possibly TRBD1 (5 bases). Trimming pared 2 bases from V and 3 bases from J, leaving 14 bases between. Germline V gene sequence: CDR1 SGHNT, CDR2 YENEEA. CDR3 length: 15 amino acids. The CDR3 sequence: CASSLRETEDYEQYF. The CDR3 coding sequence is TGTGCCAGCAGCTTACGCGAGACAGAGGACTACGAGCAGTACTTC.

The V gene is TRBV6-5, the J gene TRBJ2-5, with D unclear. Per germline, CDR1 MNHEY and CDR2 SVGAGI. The ends were cut back, 7 bases at V and 5 bases at J, with 17 bases in the middle. CDR3 length: 14 residues. CDR3 bases: TGTGCCAGCACCGACGTAAATTCCGTGGAGACCCAGTACTTC. Encoded protein: CASTDVNSVETQYF.

The rearrangement links TRBV5-1 to TRBJ1-1; D uncertain. Trimming took off 4 bases at V and 4 bases at J, with 5 bases between the two ends. CDR1 SGHRS and CDR2 YFSETQ come from the germline V gene. The CDR3 contains 11 residues. CDR3 sequence: CASSTSTEAFF. The CDR3 bases are TGCGCCAGCAGCACCTCCACTGAAGCTTTCTTT.

A few counts support this clone. CDR3 DNA: TGTGCCAGCACCGTAGGCACTGAAGCTTTCTTT. It is translated as CASTVGTEAFF. V is TRBV6-5 and J is TRBJ1-1; unclear D gene. Germline CDR1 reads MNHEY; CDR2 reads SVGAGI. The length of the CDR3 is 11 residues. Trimming removed 7 bases from V and 4 bases from J, with 7 bases in between.

The V and J genes are TRBV7-9 and TRBJ2-1; a possible D gene is TRBD1 (6 bases). V lost 5 bases, J lost 9 bases, and 14 bases lay in between. The germline CDR1 and CDR2 sequences are SEHNR and FQNEAQ (reference sequence). The CDR3 extends over 13 amino acids. CDR3 sequence: CASSPRGSPEQFF. The DNA for the CDR3 is TGTGCCAGCAGCCCCAGGGGTAGCCCTGAGCAGTTCTTC.

In its sample, this clone was seen a few times. The genes are TRBV19 and TRBJ2-3, with no clear D. CDR3 length: 15 amino acids. V lost 1 base, J lost 4 bases, and 12 bases lay in between. The germline gives CDR1 LNHDA, CDR2 SQIVND (reference sequence). In nucleotides, the CDR3 is TGTGCCAGTAGTATAGGAGCGTCGCCGTCAGATACGCAGTATTTT. Protein sequence: CASSIGASPSDTQYF.

The rearrangement joins TRBV12-5 to TRBJ2-5, with D possibly TRBD1 on 6 matching bases. CDR3 length: 14 residues. V was trimmed by 2 bases and J by 3 bases, leaving 10 bases between them. Per germline, CDR1 LGHNT and CDR2 FRNRAP. In nucleotides, the CDR3 is TGTGCTAGTGGTTTGACAGGGCCCAAAGAGACCCAGTACTTC. Protein: CASGLTGPKETQYF.

This clone was observed once. This chain joins TRBV10-3 and TRBJ2-7; possible D gene TRBD2, 6 bases. Germline assignment: CDR1 ENHRY and CDR2 SYGVKD. With 4 bases removed from V and 1 base from J, the gap between germline ends came to 14 bases. CDR3 length: 15 residues. In DNA, the CDR3 is TGTGCCATCAGTGGTGAGGGAGGCCCTTCCTACGAGCAGTACTTC. It specifies CAISGEGGPSYEQYF.

The sample holds one count of this clone. The junction departs from the called germline gene at one end, perhaps through a read error. This rearrangement joins TRBV7-7 to TRBJ2-2, with 14 bases fitting TRBD2. The germline V gene encodes CDR1 SSHAT and CDR2 FNYEAQ (reference sequence). The CDR3 totals 18 residues. CDR3 loop: CASSSGLAGGQRTGELFF. CDR3 bases: TGTGCTAGCAGCTCCGGACTAGCGGGAGGCCAGAGGACCGGGGAGCTGTTTTTT.

CDR3 amino acids: CASSLGLSWSTYNEQFF. In DNA, the CDR3 is TGCGCCAGCAGCTTGGGTCTCTCGTGGAGCACCTACAATGAGCAGTTCTTC. The chain recombines TRBV5-1 with TRBJ2-1, with D unresolved. V was cut by 0 bases and J by 2 bases, with 15 bases left in between. Germline lookup yields CDR1 SGHRS and CDR2 YFSETQ. The CDR3 length is 17 residues. The full variable domain, completed using reference TRBV5-1 and TRBJ2-1, is KAGVTQTPRYLIKTRGQQVTLSCSPISGHRSVSWYQQTPGQGLQFLFEYFSETQRNKGNFPGRFSGRQFSNSRSEMNVSTLELGDSALYLCASSLGLSWSTYNEQFFGPGTRLTVL.

Here the CDR3 DNA reads TGTGCCAGCAGGTCCTGGGAAGGCTATGGCTACACCTTC. Encoded protein: CASRSWEGYGYTF. V gene TRBV9 combines with J gene TRBJ1-2, with D unresolved. The germline gives CDR1 SGDLS, CDR2 YYNGEE. V was clipped by 5 bases and J by 4 bases, with 12 bases between them. CDR3 length: 13 amino acids.

The chain has TRBV19 and TRBJ2-2, with 7 positions matching TRBD2. The CDR3 is 14 residues long. V shed 5 bases, J shed 5 bases, and the junction held 5 bases outside the gene matches. Germline CDR1 is LNHDA and CDR2 is SQIVND (reference sequence). CDR3 sequence (DNA): TGTGCCAGTAGTTTGACTAGCATAACCGGGGAGCTGTTTTTT. Its translation: CASSLTSITGELFF. The variable domain in full, completed from reference TRBV19 and TRBJ2-2, reads DGGITQSPKYLFRKEGQNVTLSCEQNLNHDAMYWYRQDPGQGLRLIYYSQIVNDFQKGDIAEGYSVSREKKESFPLTVTSAQKNPTAFYLCASSLTSITGELFFGEGSRLTVL.

J is TRBJ1-1 and V is TRBV4-1, with 12 bases fitting TRBD1. V gave up 3 bases and J gave up 4 bases; unmatched junction bases: 12. The CDR3 totals 18 residues. From germline, CDR1 is MGHRA and CDR2 YSYEKL. In nucleotides, the CDR3 is TGCGCCAGCAGCCATACAATTCCGGGACAGGGGGCAACCACTGAAGCTTTCTTT. Residues: CASSHTIPGQGATTEAFF.

The rearrangement links TRBV2 to TRBJ1-2; 7 nucleotides agree with TRBD1. V lost 5 bases to trimming and J lost 3 bases; unmatched junction nucleotides: 9. Germline V lookup: CDR1 SNHLY, CDR2 FYNNEI. This CDR3 contains 15 residues. CDR3 protein: CASSPTKDRDYGYTF. DNA of the CDR3: TGTGCCAGCAGTCCAACCAAAGACAGGGACTATGGCTACACCTTC.